The 30 T cell receptor beta chains below come from one sample, sequenced in a study of PD-1 blockade in classical Hodgkin lymphoma. The repertoire was sequenced with immunoSEQ multiplex PCR; TCRdb's copy has only in-frame clones and lacks some. This table holds about 19,000 clones, under 80% found once. Time point in this sample: cycle 4 day 1 (C4D1), after 5 to 7 weeks of nivolumab. With no exception, relapse followed autologous stem cell transplantation in all patients, and brentuximab vedotin exposure varied. The material sequenced was peripheral blood mononuclear cells (PBMCs), taken before the fourth cycle of nivolumab. These receptors were obtained from a human donor with classical Hodgkin lymphoma.

The sample holds a few counts of this clone. This specimen includes other DNA sequences encoding the same CDR3. The rearrangement uses TRBV5-6 and TRBJ2-7, with a tentative D call TRBD2 (6 bases). V was cut by 2 bases and J by 3 bases, with 12 bases left in between. The CDR3 sequence is 14 residues long. Germline V gene data show CDR1 as SGHDT and CDR2 as YYEEEE. CDR3 DNA sequence: TGTGCCAGCAGCTTAGGAGGGGATAGCTACGAGCAGTACTTC. Amino acids: CASSLGGDSYEQYF.

The chain has TRBV5-1 and TRBJ1-1; a weak D match, TRBD1 (6 bases). V shed 4 bases and J shed 6 bases, with 19 bases lying between them. The CDR3 has 15 amino acids. Germline V gives CDR1 SGHRS, CDR2 YFSETQ. The DNA for the CDR3 is TGCGCCAGCAGCCTACAACAGGGAGGTTGGGCTGAAGCTTTCTTT. It encodes CASSLQQGGWAEAFF. Filled out from reference TRBV5-1 and TRBJ1-1, the complete variable domain reads KAGVTQTPRYLIKTRGQQVTLSCSPISGHRSVSWYQQTPGQGLQFLFEYFSETQRNKGNFPGRFSGRQFSNSRSEMNVSTLELGDSALYLCASSLQQGGWAEAFFGQGTRLTVV.

This chain uses TRBV19 with TRBJ2-1; 7 bases map to TRBD1. This CDR3 has 16 amino acids. Germline lookup yields CDR1 LNHDA and CDR2 SQIVND (reference sequence). Germline trimming cut 5 bases from V and 2 bases from J; bases unmatched to any gene: 9. The CDR3 nucleotides are TGTGCCAGTAGTGCCTTCAGGGGGTCCACCTACAATGAGCAGTTCTTC. It is translated as CASSAFRGSTYNEQFF.

This clone was counted between two and nine times. The rearrangement links TRBV5-3 to TRBJ1-4; a possible D gene is TRBD1 (6 bases). TRBV5-3 is an ORF, with its function uncertain. Trimming left V 8 bases short and J 0 bases short, with 20 bases between. The CDR3 is made up of 17 amino acids. CDR3 loop: CARRRGGSPPTNEKLFF. The CDR3 nucleotides read TGTGCCAGGAGGAGGGGGGGCAGCCCTCCAACTAATGAAAAACTGTTTTTT.

This clone appeared a few times. This chain connects TRBV18 to TRBJ2-3; D is ambiguous. This CDR3 has 12 amino acids. V lost 5 bases to trimming and J lost 2 bases, with 5 bases between them. Looked up from germline, CDR1 is KGHSH and CDR2 is LQKENI. The CDR3 nucleotides read TGTGCCAGCTCAAAGGTCACAGATACGCAGTATTTT. Amino acids: CASSKVTDTQYF. Complete variable domain (other parts from reference TRBV18 and TRBJ2-3): NAGVMQNPRHLVRRRGQEARLRCSPMKGHSHVYWYRQLPEEGLKFMVYLQKENIIDESGMPKERFSAEFPKEGPSILRIQQVVRGDSAAYFCASSKVTDTQYFGPGTRLTVL.

This chain uses TRBV7-2 with TRBJ2-4; no clear D gene. Germline CDR1 reads SGHTA; CDR2 reads FQGNSA. V was clipped by 5 bases and J by 8 bases, with 19 bases between them. The CDR3 covers 15 residues. For the CDR3, the DNA is TGTGCCAGCAGCACCAGTCGGGTTAAGACGGACATTCAGTACTTC. The encoded protein is CASSTSRVKTDIQYF.

V gene TRBV28 combines with J gene TRBJ1-2; D gene unclear. Germline V CDR1 and CDR2: MDHEN, SYDVKM. With 5 bases removed from V and 2 bases from J, the gap between germline ends came to 15 bases. The CDR3 runs to 15 residues. This CDR3 reads CASSLSGRRNYGYTF. The DNA for the CDR3 is TGTGCCAGCAGTCTCAGCGGACGGCGGAACTATGGCTACACCTTC.

This sequence joins TRBV5-6 and TRBJ2-3, with D hard to call. Germline loops: CDR1 SGHDT, CDR2 YYEEEE. The CDR3 is made up of 13 amino acids. V dropped 2 bases and J dropped 3 bases, with 7 bases sitting between them. CDR3 sequence reads: CASSLFLTDTQYF. The CDR3 bases are TGTGCCAGCAGCTTATTCCTGACAGATACGCAGTATTTT. Drawing the rest from reference TRBV5-6 and TRBJ2-3, the complete variable domain is DAGVTQSPTHLIKTRGQQVTLRCSPKSGHDTVSWYQQALGQGPQFIFQYYEEEERQRGNFPDRFSGHQFPNYSSELNVNALLLGDSALYLCASSLFLTDTQYFGPGTRLTVL.

This sequence joins TRBV28 and TRBJ1-3; TRBD1 might be the D (6 bases). CDR1 and CDR2 (germline): MDHEN, SYDVKM. V was shortened by 5 bases and J by 0 bases, with 14 bases between the two germline ends. The CDR3 runs to 16 residues. CDR3 protein: CASSPLRGISGNTIYF. CDR3 nucleotides: TGTGCCAGCAGTCCACTTAGGGGGATCTCTGGAAACACCATATATTTT. Full variable domain (missing parts from reference TRBV28 and TRBJ1-3): DVKVTQSSRYLVKRTGEKVFLECVQDMDHENMFWYRQDPGLGLRLIYFSYDVKMKEKGDIPEGYSVSREKKERFSLILESASTNQTSMYLCASSPLRGISGNTIYFGEGSWLTVV.

This CDR3 is CASSYSGRNTEAFF. The CDR3 DNA follows: TGTGCCAGCAGTTACTCGGGCAGGAACACTGAAGCTTTCTTT. The chain recombines TRBV6-6 with TRBJ1-1; D not certain. In germline, CDR1 is MNHNY, CDR2 SVGAGI (reference sequence). V was clipped by 0 bases and J by 1 base, with 6 bases between them. This CDR3 region has 14 residues.

V gene TRBV9 combines with J gene TRBJ1-2; 8 nucleotides agree with TRBD1. V shed 4 bases, J shed 4 bases, and the junction held 9 bases outside the gene matches. Per the germline V gene, CDR1 is SGDLS and CDR2 is YYNGEE. This CDR3 has 15 amino acids. In DNA, the CDR3 is TGTGCCAGCAGCCCACAACTCACAGGGGGCTATGGCTACACCTTC. Its protein is CASSPQLTGGYGYTF.

The chain couples TRBV9 to TRBJ2-7, with a tentative D call TRBD2 (6 bases). The CDR3 extends over 17 amino acids. V was shortened by 4 bases and J by 1 base, with 21 bases between the two germline ends. Germline V CDR1 and CDR2: SGDLS, YYNGEE. The CDR3 here is CASSPPDGGAGSYEQYF. CDR3 nucleotides: TGTGCCAGCAGCCCCCCCGACGGAGGGGCCGGTTCCTACGAGCAGTACTTC.

The chain has TRBV4-3 and TRBJ1-4; the match to TRBD1 covers 7 bases. Trimming at V came to 4 bases and at J to 1 base, leaving 3 bases not matched to a gene. The CDR3 extends over 15 amino acids. Germline CDR1 reads LGHNA; CDR2 reads YSLEER. The CDR3 is CASSLHRGTNEKLFF. CDR3 sequence (DNA): TGCGCCAGCAGCCTCCACAGGGGAACTAATGAAAAACTGTTTTTT.

The chain uses TRBV19 and TRBJ1-3; 8 bases map to TRBD1. The CDR3 length is 15 residues. The V segment lost 4 bases and the J segment 0 bases; nucleotides outside the gene matches: 2. Germline V gene lookup returns CDR1 LNHDA and CDR2 SQIVND (reference sequence). The CDR3 loop reads CASSTGQASGNTIYF. The CDR3 bases are TGTGCCAGTAGTACGGGACAGGCCTCTGGAAACACCATATATTTT.

The chain couples TRBV28 to TRBJ1-2; no reliable D call. Germline V gene data show CDR1 as MDHEN and CDR2 as SYDVKM. This CDR3 spans 16 amino acids. Trimming took off 2 bases at V and 8 bases at J, with 21 bases between the two ends. The CDR3 spells CASSLAGFDDRGGYTF. CDR3 in DNA: TGTGCCAGCAGTTTAGCGGGGTTTGATGACCGCGGGGGCTACACCTTC.

The V and J genes are TRBV9 and TRBJ2-3; D uncertain. V was clipped by 0 bases and J by 2 bases, with 7 bases between them. Germline V gene sequence: CDR1 SGDLS, CDR2 YYNGEE. This CDR3 contains 14 residues. The CDR3 reads CASSVGPPTDTQYF. CDR3 coding DNA: TGTGCCAGCAGCGTAGGCCCCCCCACAGATACGCAGTATTTT.

The chain is built from TRBV11-2 and TRBJ2-5, with D perhaps being TRBD1 or TRBD2 (5 bases each). Trimming removed 5 bases at V and 1 base at J, with 14 bases between. Germline V gives CDR1 SGHAT, CDR2 FQNNGV. The CDR3 extends over 15 amino acids. Here the CDR3 DNA reads TGTGCCAGCAGCACAGATCCGGGACCCCAAGAGACCCAGTACTTC. Translated: CASSTDPGPQETQYF.

The chain links TRBV28 to TRBJ1-1; no definite D call. Germline V gives CDR1 MDHEN, CDR2 SYDVKM. Trimming cost V 6 bases and J 2 bases, with 4 bases left between them. The CDR3 runs 11 residues. The CDR3 sequence: CASRSNTEAFF. CDR3 DNA: TGTGCCAGCAGATCCAACACTGAAGCTTTCTTT.

The CDR3 is CASSDPSGYTDTQYF. DNA for the CDR3: TGTGCCAGCAGCGATCCTAGCGGATACACAGATACGCAGTATTTT. The chain joins TRBV7-2 to TRBJ2-3, with 7 nucleotides matching TRBD2. The CDR3 is made up of 15 amino acids. With V trimmed by 5 bases and J by 2 bases, 7 bases remained unmatched. CDR1 is SGHTA and CDR2 is FQGNSA in the germline V gene.

The CDR3 sequence is CASSLAGFYEQYV. The CDR3 nucleotides are TGTGCCAGCAGTTTGGCAGGGTTCTACGAGCAGTACGTC. The gene calls are TRBV6-1 and TRBJ2-7, with D tentatively TRBD1 (5 bases). The CDR3 spans 13 residues. Trimming took 5 bases from V and 3 from J, leaving 11 bases between them. From germline, CDR1 is MNHNS and CDR2 SASEGT.

This clone was recorded once. V is TRBV19 and J is TRBJ2-2; no firm D call. The CDR3 loop spans 12 amino acids. Germline CDR1 and CDR2: LNHDA and SQIVND (reference sequence). V lost 5 bases and J 2 bases, leaving 3 bases between the germline ends. CDR3 loop: CASSYNTGELFF. The CDR3 DNA follows: TGTGCCAGTAGTTATAACACCGGGGAGCTGTTTTTT.

The V gene is TRBV19, the J gene TRBJ1-2; TRBD1 agrees at 8 bases. Trimming cost V 5 bases and J 4 bases; bases outside gene matches: 9. The CDR3 covers 15 residues. Looked up from germline, CDR1 is LNHDA and CDR2 is SQIVND (reference sequence). In DNA, the CDR3 is TGTGCCAGTAGTGACCCAGGGGGCTTTGGCTATGGCTACACCTTC. Translation gives CASSDPGGFGYGYTF.

The chain recombines TRBV28 with TRBJ1-2; possible D gene TRBD1, 6 bases. CDR1 MDHEN and CDR2 SYDVKM come from the germline V gene. The CDR3 totals 14 residues. Deletions cut 3 bases from V and 6 bases from J, with 14 bases between. CDR3 residues: CASSFIGRGDGYTF. The CDR3 DNA reads as TGTGCCAGCAGTTTCATCGGCAGGGGCGATGGCTACACCTTC.

Concerning this clone itself: The sample contains more than one DNA sequence encoding this CDR3. The chain recombines TRBV29-1 with TRBJ2-1, with 8 positions matching TRBD2. This CDR3 contains 19 residues. V was pared by 6 bases and J by 1 base, with 20 bases of the junction left unmatched. Looked up from germline, CDR1 is SQVTM and CDR2 is ANQGSEA. The CDR3 bases are TGCAGCGTCCGATGGCTGATACCGGCGGGAGGAGGGTCCTACAATGAGCAGTTCTTC. It codes for CSVRWLIPAGGGSYNEQFF.

The table lists this clone with a few counts. This rearrangement joins TRBV7-2 to TRBJ2-7; D remains ambiguous. CDR3 size: 13 residues. CDR1 and CDR2 (germline): SGHTA, FQGNSA. V lost 5 bases and J lost 2, with 10 bases in between. CDR3 sequence: CASSVWAAYEQYF. CDR3 nucleotide sequence: TGTGCCAGCAGCGTCTGGGCAGCCTACGAGCAGTACTTC.

The gene calls are TRBV29-1 and TRBJ1-1; tentatively, D is TRBD1 (5 bases). The V gene lost 4 bases and the J gene lost 5 bases, with 11 bases spanning the gap. There are 12 residues in the CDR3. CDR1 SQVTM and CDR2 ANQGSEA come from the germline V gene. The CDR3 reads CSVVQGGTEAFF. The CDR3 bases are TGCAGCGTTGTTCAGGGCGGTACTGAAGCTTTCTTT.

This CDR3 is CASSLYGGNTEAFF. The CDR3, as DNA: TGTGCCAGCAGTTTATATGGCGGGAACACTGAAGCTTTCTTT. The gene calls are TRBV28 and TRBJ1-1, with D unresolved. Trimming stripped 1 base from V and 1 base from J, with 7 bases between. Germline V gene data show CDR1 as MDHEN and CDR2 as SYDVKM. The CDR3 length is 14 residues.

The V and J genes are TRBV7-9 and TRBJ2-5, with D perhaps matching TRBD1 or TRBD2 (5 bases each). This CDR3 has 11 residues. Germline loops: CDR1 SEHNR, CDR2 FQNEAQ (reference sequence). Trimming left V 5 bases short and J 7 bases short, with 8 bases between. The DNA of the CDR3 is TGTGCCAGCAGCCAGAGGGGGACCCAGTACTTC. Its translation: CASSQRGTQYF.

The V gene is TRBV27, the J gene TRBJ1-1, with TRBD1 identical over 7 bases. The CDR3 length is 15 residues. CDR1 is MNHEY and CDR2 is SMNVEV in the germline V gene (reference sequence). The trim removed 3 bases at V and 1 base at J, leaving 5 bases unmatched. The CDR3 DNA reads as TGTGCCAGCAGTTTGCTAGGGGGCGCGAACACTGAAGCTTTCTTT. It is translated as CASSLLGGANTEAFF.

The rearrangement links TRBV19 to TRBJ2-3, with D hard to call. The V gene's germline CDR1 is LNHDA and CDR2 SQIVND (reference sequence). The CDR3 has 17 amino acids. Trimming removed 3 bases from V and 4 bases from J, with 20 bases in between. CDR3 sequence (DNA): TGTGCCAGTAGTATTAGGTCCCTAGGACGGTTCGCAGATACGCAGTATTTT. Translation: CASSIRSLGRFADTQYF.